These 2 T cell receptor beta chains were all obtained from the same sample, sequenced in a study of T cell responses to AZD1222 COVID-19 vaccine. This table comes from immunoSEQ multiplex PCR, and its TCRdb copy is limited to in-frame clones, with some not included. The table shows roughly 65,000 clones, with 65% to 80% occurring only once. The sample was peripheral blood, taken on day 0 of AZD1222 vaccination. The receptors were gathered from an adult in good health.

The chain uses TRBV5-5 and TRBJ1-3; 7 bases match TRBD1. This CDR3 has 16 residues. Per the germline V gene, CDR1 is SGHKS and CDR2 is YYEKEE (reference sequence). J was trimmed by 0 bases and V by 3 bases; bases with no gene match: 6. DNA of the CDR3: TGTGCCAGCAGCTGGGACAGAGCCTCCTCTGGAAACACCATATATTTT. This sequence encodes CASSWDRASSGNTIYF.

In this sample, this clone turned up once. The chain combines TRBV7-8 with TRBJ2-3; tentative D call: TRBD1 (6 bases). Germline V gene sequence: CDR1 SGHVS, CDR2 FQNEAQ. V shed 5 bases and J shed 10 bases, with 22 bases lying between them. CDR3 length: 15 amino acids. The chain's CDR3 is CASSTLGGHVPSQYF. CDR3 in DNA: TGTGCCAGCAGCACCCTTGGGGGACACGTCCCCTCGCAGTATTTT.